This TCR beta chain came from a study of T cell responses to AZD1222 COVID-19 vaccine (dated by TCRdb to about 2021). As for the study more broadly: AZD1222 recipients with second doses at about 4 weeks or about 12 weeks were pooled, because spike-specific TCR depth and breadth did not differ between schedules. Trial participants were enrolled by age into subgroups of 18-55, 56-69 and 70-plus years, and 148, 28 and 57 TCR-sequenced participants, respectively, were included in these subgroups. TCR sequencing covered 230 or so trial participants: 200 to 220 given two doses of AZD1222 and about 26 given two doses of MenACWY control vaccine. What the study reported, not specific to this receptor: Participants were mostly white British and included more females than males, and it was suggested by the authors that clonal diversity may have been underestimated. Because no samples from the day 14 peak response were available, repertoires could be characterized only after the peak T cell response. After two AZD1222 doses, spike-specific TCR breadth and depth were significantly higher than at day 0 and than in MenACWY recipients. CD4 TCRs associated with the vaccine covered the entire spike protein, and the dominant responses were in regions 160-218 and 743-854. In the small 56-69-year group, the increase in depth fell short of significance, most likely because of low power. Reportedly, close to half of the unique spike-specific TCRs recognized epitopes lying outside the regions that are mutated in the B.1.351 and B.1.1.7 variants. Conclusions about previously exposed vaccinees are limited, since just 6 or 7 AZD1222 recipients were seropositive for SARS-CoV-2 at baseline.

According to the study, the label for this sample's time point signals: baseline before first vaccination. Samples from vaccinated people were obtained from the UK trials COV001 and COV002, which included a single-blind randomized controlled phase 2/3 trial of AZD1222 (ChAdOx1 nCoV-19) in healthy adults. For TCRbeta chain sequencing, PBMC samples were collected from trial participants at day 0 and at day 28 after the second dose. The CDR3 regions of human TCRbeta chains were subjected to immunosequencing. Concerning the study's data processing: TCRs in the repertoires were compared against a reference library of SARS-CoV-2-specific TCRs that had been generated with the MIRA antigen-specificity platform. Breadth was defined as the fraction of unique TCRs that were SARS-CoV-2-associated. Depth was defined as the fraction of total T cells that were SARS-CoV-2-associated. Each spike-specific TCR was assigned to its reactive spike region and to a CD4 or CD8 class using the MIRA data. Log10-transformed breadth and depth values were compared by one-way ANOVA with Sidak's multiple comparisons tests. As stored in TCRdb, this immuneACCESS dataset retains in-frame rearrangements with V and J assigned. A fraction of the clones does not appear; measured against another copy, unresolved V genes explain less than half of the discrepancy, and the remainder lacks a known reason. For V, J and clone size, that table is used; D and trimming come from the DNA. The sample table contains approximately 71,000 clones; only one count was recorded for about 90% of them. The ten largest clonotypes hold roughly 7.3% of the sample.

With respect to this clone: Its antigen remains unidentified. No qualities accompany the bases; no much larger clone lies one base away.

There are 15 amino acids in the CDR3, from cysteine to phenylalanine inclusive. Only the CDR3 DNA stays, 45 bases, in frame from base 1. CDR1 and CDR2, looked up from the germline V gene (reference sequence), are LGHDT and YNNKEL. V and J are truncated by 4 bases and 0 bases respectively, leaving an intervening sequence of 10 bases. In this chain, TRBV3-1 (or the pseudogene TRBV3-2) is recombined with TRBJ2-1; D gene: possibly TRBD2, on 5 matching bases. The source of this sequence is an adult in good health. Sequencing used peripheral blood, obtained on day 0 of AZD1222 vaccination. Here is the DNA: TGTGCCAGCAGCCTTGTAGCGAGCTCCTACAATGAGCAGTTCTTC. Protein translation: CASSLVASSYNEQFF.